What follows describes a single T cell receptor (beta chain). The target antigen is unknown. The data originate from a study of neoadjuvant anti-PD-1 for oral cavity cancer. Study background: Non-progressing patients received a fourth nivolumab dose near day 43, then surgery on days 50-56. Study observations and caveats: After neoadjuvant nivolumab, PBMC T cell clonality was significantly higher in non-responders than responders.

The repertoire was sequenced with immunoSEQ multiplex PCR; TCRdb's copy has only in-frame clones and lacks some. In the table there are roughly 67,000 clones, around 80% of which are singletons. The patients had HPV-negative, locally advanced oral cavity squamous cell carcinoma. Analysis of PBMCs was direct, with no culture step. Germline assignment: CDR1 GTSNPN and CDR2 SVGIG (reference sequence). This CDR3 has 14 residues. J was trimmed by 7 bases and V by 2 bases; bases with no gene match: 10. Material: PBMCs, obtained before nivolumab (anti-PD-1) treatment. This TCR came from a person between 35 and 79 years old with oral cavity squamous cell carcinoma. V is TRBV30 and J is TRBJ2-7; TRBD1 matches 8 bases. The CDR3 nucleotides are TGTGCCTGGAGTAGACAACAGGGGGGACAAGAGCAGTACTTC. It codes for CAWSRQQGGQEQYF.